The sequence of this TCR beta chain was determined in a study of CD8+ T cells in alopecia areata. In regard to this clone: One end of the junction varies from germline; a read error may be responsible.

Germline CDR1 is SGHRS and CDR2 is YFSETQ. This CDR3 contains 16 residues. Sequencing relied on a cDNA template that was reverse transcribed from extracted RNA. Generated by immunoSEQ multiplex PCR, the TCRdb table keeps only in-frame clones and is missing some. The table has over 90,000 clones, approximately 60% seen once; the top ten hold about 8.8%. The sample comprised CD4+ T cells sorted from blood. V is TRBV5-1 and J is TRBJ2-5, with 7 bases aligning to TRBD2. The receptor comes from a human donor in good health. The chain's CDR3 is CASSLGAGEGEEIQYF. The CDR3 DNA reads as TGCGCCAGCAGCTTGGGGGCGGGGGAAGGTGAGGAGATCCAGTACTTC.